These T cell receptor beta chains were read from a single sample in a study of shared clonotypes between healthy human individuals. Method: immunoSEQ multiplex PCR; TCRdb's copy keeps in-frame clones and lacks some. The table shows some 2.1 million clones, with approximately 92% occurring only once. Sequencing was performed on naive CD8+ T cells from PBMCs. The receptors stem from a man younger than 35 in good health. Some clones in this sample may be carry-over from other donors' samples. CDR3s include the opening cysteine and the closing phenylalanine or tryptophan. D genes are given only for firm matches. Only part of the rows carry a size: once, few, many, or a class if the clone is expanded.

TRBV27	TRBJ2-7	.	.	CASSLAGPYEQYF	TGTGCCAGCAGTTTAGCAGGGCCCTACGAGCAGTACTTC
TRBV27	TRBJ2-2	.	.	CASSFSGQRNTGELFF	TGTGCCAGCAGTTTCTCAGGACAGAGGAACACCGGGGAGCTGTTTTTT
TRBV6-6	TRBJ2-7	.	.	CASSYSLGNPSIEQYF	TGTGCCAGCAGTTACTCGTTGGGCAATCCTTCTATCGAGCAGTACTTC
TRBV11-2	TRBJ2-5	TRBD1	.	CASTLGKGAPGETQYF	TGTGCCAGCACCTTGGGGAAGGGGGCGCCAGGAGAGACCCAGTACTTC
TRBV4-2	TRBJ1-5	TRBD1	.	CASSHLGQVDQPQHF	TGTGCCAGCAGCCACCTCGGACAGGTGGATCAGCCCCAGCATTTT
TRBV19	TRBJ2-1	.	once	CASSIGGGPIYNEQFF	TGTGCCAGTAGTATAGGGGGGGGCCCTATATACAATGAGCAGTTCTTC
TRBV7-3	TRBJ2-3	.	.	CASSPTRGGTDTQYF	TGTGCCAGCAGCCCCACCCGCGGAGGCACAGATACGCAGTATTTT
TRBV14	TRBJ2-2	TRBD2	.	CASSQDQRGHNTGELFF	TGTGCCAGCAGCCAAGACCAGCGGGGTCATAACACCGGGGAGCTGTTTTTT
TRBV27	TRBJ1-1	.	.	CASSLQWSRAEAFF	TGTGCCAGCAGTTTACAGTGGTCGAGGGCTGAAGCTTTCTTT
TRBV7-2	TRBJ2-7	.	.	CASSLDEGRKLYEQYF	TGTGCCAGCAGCTTAGACGAGGGACGGAAACTATACGAGCAGTACTTC
TRBV30	TRBJ2-7	TRBD2	.	CAWSSPVVAGVYEQYF	TGTGCCTGGAGTTCCCCGGTGGTAGCGGGAGTCTACGAGCAGTACTTC
TRBV29-1	TRBJ2-3	TRBD2	.	CSFRLAGSADTQYF	TGCAGCTTCCGACTAGCGGGATCGGCAGATACGCAGTATTTT
TRBV6-5	TRBJ2-5	.	.	CASSYSEGGGETQYF	TGTGCCAGCAGTTACTCTGAGGGGGGCGGTGAGACCCAGTACTTC
TRBV7-9	TRBJ1-4	.	few	CASSLAQGNEKLFF	TGTGCCAGCAGCTTAGCACAGGGTAACGAAAAACTGTTTTTT
TRBV4-1	TRBJ2-1	TRBD2	once	CASSQVYFRLAGGSSYNEQFF	TGCGCCAGCAGCCAAGTATATTTTCGACTAGCGGGAGGGTCTTCCTACAATGAGCAGTTCTTC
TRBV5-1	TRBJ1-2	.	.	CASSLTGYGYTF	TGCGCCAGCAGCTTGACAGGGTATGGCTACACCTTC
TRBV9	TRBJ1-2	.	.	CASTELGEGWDGYTF	TGTGCCAGCACGGAGTTGGGGGAGGGATGGGATGGCTACACCTTC
TRBV9	TRBJ1-2	.	few	CASSPSDGGGYTF	TGTGCCAGCAGCCCCTCGGACGGAGGGGGCTACACCTTC
TRBV10-1	TRBJ1-5	.	once	CASSRRQATYSNQPQHF	TGCGCCAGCAGTCGGAGACAGGCTACCTATAGCAATCAGCCCCAGCATTTT
TRBV4-1	TRBJ1-3	.	.	CASSLPGWRTGNTIYF	TGCGCCAGCAGCCTCCCCGGTTGGCGGACCGGAAACACCATATATTTT
TRBV27	TRBJ1-5	.	.	CASSPSGGESHQPQHF	TGTGCCAGCAGCCCCTCGGGGGGGGAGAGCCATCAGCCCCAGCATTTT
TRBV7-2	TRBJ2-7	.	.	CASSSNPTSTYEQYF	TGTGCCAGCAGCTCCAACCCGACTAGTACCTACGAGCAGTACTTC
TRBV5-5	TRBJ1-1	.	.	CASSLEAREWETFF	TGTGCCAGCAGCTTGGAGGCACGGGAATGGGAAACTTTCTTT
TRBV28	TRBJ2-3	TRBD2	.	CASSLSRLAGVRDTQYF	TGTGCCAGCAGTTTGTCCCGACTAGCGGGAGTTCGAGATACGCAGTATTTT
TRBV28	TRBJ2-3	.	.	CASSPHQDTQYF	TGTGCCAGCAGTCCCCACCAAGATACGCAGTATTTT
TRBV27	TRBJ2-1	TRBD2	.	CASSLVPGPGLVGFF	TGTGCCAGCAGTTTAGTACCCGGACCGGGACTAGTGGGATTCTTC
TRBV27	TRBJ2-2	TRBD2	.	CASSFTSGRANTGELFF	TGTGCCAGCAGTTTTACTAGCGGGAGAGCGAACACCGGGGAGCTGTTTTTT
TRBV27	TRBJ2-7	.	.	CASGLGTPEQYF	TGTGCCAGCGGGCTAGGGACGCCTGAGCAGTACTTC
TRBV19	TRBJ1-1	TRBD1	few	CASSVGQINTEAFF	TGTGCCAGTAGTGTGGGACAGATTAACACTGAAGCTTTCTTT
TRBV4-1	TRBJ2-1	.	few	CASSQAPGSNEQFF	TGCGCCAGCAGCCAAGCGCCAGGGTCCAATGAGCAGTTCTTC
TRBV28	TRBJ2-1	TRBD2	.	CASNIAGLAGGLYNEQFF	TGTGCCAGCAACATCGCAGGACTAGCGGGAGGGTTGTACAATGAGCAGTTCTTC
TRBV19	TRBJ2-7	.	.	CASSLDVINSYEQYF	TGTGCCAGTAGTTTAGACGTAATCAACTCCTACGAGCAGTACTTC
TRBV27	TRBJ2-7	.	.	CASSLSVEGTSEQYF	TGTGCCAGCAGTTTAAGTGTCGAGGGAACTTCGGAGCAGTACTTC
TRBV4-1	TRBJ2-2	.	.	CASSQYPATGELFF	TGCGCCAGCAGCCAATATCCTGCCACCGGGGAGCTGTTTTTT
TRBV7-3	TRBJ2-3	TRBD1	.	CASSSTGGRSKDTQYF	TGTGCCAGCAGCTCCACAGGGGGGCGCAGTAAAGATACGCAGTATTTT
TRBV10-2	TRBJ2-7	.	.	CASSDISYEQYF	TGCGCCAGCAGTGATATCTCCTACGAGCAGTACTTC
TRBV27	TRBJ1-2	TRBD1	.	CASSPRDRAGYTF	TGTGCCAGCAGTCCCCGGGACAGAGCTGGCTACACCTTC
TRBV28	TRBJ2-3	TRBD1	once	CASSPLGDRITDTQYF	TGTGCCAGCAGTCCCCTGGGGGACAGGATCACAGATACGCAGTATTTT
TRBV11-1	TRBJ1-2	.	.	CASSPRGGAPNYGYTF	TGTGCCAGCAGCCCCCGTGGAGGAGCCCCTAACTATGGCTACACCTTC
TRBV11-2	TRBJ1-1	.	.	CASSSRGGNTEAFF	TGTGCCAGCAGCTCACGAGGCGGGAACACTGAAGCTTTCTTT
TRBV9	TRBJ2-7	.	.	CASSVVGGPSYEQYF	TGTGCCAGCAGCGTAGTGGGCGGACCCTCCTACGAGCAGTACTTC